The T cell receptor (beta chain) under discussion was sequenced for a study of technical replicates of blood from several donors (dated by TCRdb to about 2017). Points on this clone: Its antigen is currently not known. Per-base quality was not reported, and no clone a single base away is much larger than it.

The method behind the library was the immunoSEQ multiplex PCR assay. The table was pulled from immuneACCESS by TCRdb, which kept in-frame rearrangements only. Such tables lose some clones; where checked, under half of the loss comes from unresolved V genes, and the rest has no known cause. This sample lists approximately 70,000 clones; almost 98% were detected once. The ten largest clones add up to roughly 0.2% of the sample. From cysteine to phenylalanine, the CDR3 is 16 amino acids long. Only the CDR3 region is kept as DNA, spanning 48 bases read in frame from base 1. At the junction V is shortened by 4 bases and J by 7 bases; bases outside the gene matches: 16. CDR1 and CDR2, per the germline V gene, are SGHNT and YENEEA.

The sequence derives from a human donor in good health. Input material: T cells isolated from PBMCs. The rearrangement combines TRBV11-3 with TRBJ2-7, and 7 bases in between align with TRBD2. The CDR3 amino acid sequence is: CASSSPGVGGVCEQYF. DNA sequence: TGTGCCAGCAGCTCACCTGGGGTGGGGGGGGTTTGTGAGCAGTACTTC.